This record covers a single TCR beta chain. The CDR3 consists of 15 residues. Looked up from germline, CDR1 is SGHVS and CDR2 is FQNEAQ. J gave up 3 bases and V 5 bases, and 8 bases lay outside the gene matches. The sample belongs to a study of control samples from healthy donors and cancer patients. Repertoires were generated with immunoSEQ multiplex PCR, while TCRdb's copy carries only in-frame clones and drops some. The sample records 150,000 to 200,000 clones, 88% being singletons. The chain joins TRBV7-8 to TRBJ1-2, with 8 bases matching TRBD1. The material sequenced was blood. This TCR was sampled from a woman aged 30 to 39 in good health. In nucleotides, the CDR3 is TGTGCCAGCAGCGCCAGGGGGCGGCGGGACTATGGCTACACCTTC. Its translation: CASSARGRRDYGYTF.